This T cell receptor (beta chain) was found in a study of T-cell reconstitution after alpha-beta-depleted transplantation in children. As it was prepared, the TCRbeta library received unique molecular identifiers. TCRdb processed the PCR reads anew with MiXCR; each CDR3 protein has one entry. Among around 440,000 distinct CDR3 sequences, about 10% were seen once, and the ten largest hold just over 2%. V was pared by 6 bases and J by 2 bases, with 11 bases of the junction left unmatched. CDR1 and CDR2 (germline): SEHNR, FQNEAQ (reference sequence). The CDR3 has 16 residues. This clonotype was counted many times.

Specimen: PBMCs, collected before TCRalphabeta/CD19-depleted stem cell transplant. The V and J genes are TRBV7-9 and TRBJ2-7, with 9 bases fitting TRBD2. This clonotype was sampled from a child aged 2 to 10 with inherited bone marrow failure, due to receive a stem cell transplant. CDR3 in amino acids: CASSRGLAGNPYEQYF. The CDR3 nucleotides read TGTGCCAGCAGTCGGGGGCTAGCGGGAAACCCCTACGAGCAGTACTTC.